The 4 T cell receptor beta chains below all came from one sample that was sequenced in a study of CD4+ T cells in melanoma. Profiled with immunoSEQ multiplex PCR; TCRdb holds only in-frame clones, not every one. Among some 15,000 clones listed, 80% to 85% were seen once. The specimen sequenced was cells from a culture (not recorded whether cultured in vitro). The receptors come from a human donor with melanoma.

This clone was counted a few times. The CDR3 region is CASRGIDSGVYGYTF. CDR3 DNA sequence: TGTGCCAGCCGAGGGATAGACAGTGGAGTCTATGGCTACACCTTC. This rearrangement joins TRBV6-1 to TRBJ1-2, with TRBD1 as a possible D gene (5 bases). Trimming shortened V by 8 bases and J by 4 bases, and 20 bases separated the two germline ends. The V gene's germline CDR1 is MNHNS and CDR2 SASEGT. The CDR3 runs to 15 residues.

The CDR3 DNA reads TGTGCCAGCAGTGAAGCGCGGGGCAGGGACACCGGGGAGCTGTTTTTT. The encoded protein is CASSEARGRDTGELFF. The rearrangement links TRBV6-1 to TRBJ2-2, with a possible D match to TRBD2 (6 bases). From germline, CDR1 is MNHNS and CDR2 SASEGT. The CDR3 has 16 amino acids. The V gene lost 0 bases and the J gene lost 3 bases, with 11 bases spanning the gap.

Here the CDR3 reads CASTGQSYEQYF. The CDR3 coding sequence is TGTGCCAGCACCGGACAGTCCTACGAGCAGTACTTC. V and J are TRBV2 and TRBJ2-7; tentative D call: TRBD1 (6 bases). Germline loops: CDR1 SNHLY, CDR2 FYNNEI. There are 12 residues in the CDR3. The ends were cut back, 7 bases at V and 1 base at J, with 8 bases in the middle.

This chain connects TRBV5-1 to TRBJ2-2; D gene unclear. There are 15 residues in the CDR3. The germline gives CDR1 SGHRS, CDR2 YFSETQ. V was cut by 0 bases and J by 3 bases, with 9 bases left in between. The CDR3 DNA follows: TGCGCCAGCAGCTTGGGACTTGGGGACACCGGGGAGCTGTTTTTT. It codes for CASSLGLGDTGELFF.